This TCR beta chain was recorded in a study of cytotoxic CD8 clonotypes in ibrutinib-treated CLL. Study background: Mean per-sample yields comprised roughly 260,000 productive templates and roughly 86,000 productive rearrangements.

Investigators sought sequencing depths of between 1 in 200,000 and 1 in 1 million T cells. TCRdb's table, derived via immunoSEQ multiplex PCR, lists solely in-frame clones and lacks some. This sample has approximately 120,000 clones, with around 80% found just once. This CDR3 contains 14 residues. The junction had 8 bases not matched to a gene; V was cut back by 7 bases and J by 3 bases. CDR1 and CDR2 (germline): LNHDA, SQIVND (reference sequence). Genomic DNA for TCR beta libraries, 2 to 2.5 micrograms, came from cryopreserved PBMCs. The clonotype comes from a human donor with chronic lymphocytic leukemia. The chain uses TRBV19 and TRBJ1-2, with 7 positions matching TRBD1. Specimen: PBMCs, collected after 24 months of ibrutinib treatment. The CDR3 nucleotides read TGTGCCAGTATGCGACAAGGGGGCGACTATGGCTACACCTTC. It translates to CASMRQGGDYGYTF.